The 18 T cell receptor beta chains below were found in one sample sequenced in a study of neurological immune-mediated disorders. From the 5' RACE reads, TCRdb called clonotypes with MiXCR, one entry per CDR3 protein. The table lists approximately 130,000 distinct CDR3 sequences, more than 2.5% of them singletons. The sequencing sample was made of PBMCs. The receptors stem from a woman aged 25 to 39 with multiple sclerosis.

This clonotype was seen ten or more times. This sequence joins TRBV3-1 and TRBJ2-2; D is unclear. Deletions cut 2 bases from V and 7 bases from J, with 5 bases between. Germline loops: CDR1 LGHDT, CDR2 YNNKEL (reference sequence). The CDR3 contains 12 residues. The CDR3 coding sequence is TGTGCCAGCAGCCAACACATCGGGGAGCTGTTTTTT. The encoded protein is CASSQHIGELFF.

This clonotype appeared many times. The rearrangement links TRBV12-3 or TRBV12-4 to TRBJ2-7; D is tentatively TRBD1 or TRBD2 (5 bases each). V lost 5 bases to trimming and J lost 0 bases, with 11 bases between them. The CDR3 covers 14 residues. This CDR3 reads CASSPGTVSYEQYF. In DNA form, the CDR3 reads TGTGCCAGCAGTCCAGGGACGGTCTCCTACGAGCAGTACTTC.

This clonotype was observed a handful of times. A much larger clone differs from this one at a single base, so this may be a read error. The chain links TRBV15 to TRBJ2-7; possibly TRBD1 for D (6 bases). The CDR3 totals 12 residues. Germline CDR1 is LNHNV and CDR2 is YYDKDF (reference sequence). The CDR3 coding sequence is TGTGTCACCAGCAGAGAGACAGGCGAGCAGTACTTC. It translates to CVTSRETGEQYF.

The table lists this clonotype with many counts. This sequence joins TRBV3-1 and TRBJ2-1; 10 nucleotides align to TRBD2. This CDR3 region has 20 residues. In germline, CDR1 is LGHDT, CDR2 YNNKEL (reference sequence). The trim removed 1 base at V and 0 bases at J, leaving 12 bases unmatched. CDR3 in amino acids: CASSQGVNSGGSSSYNEQFF. Written as DNA, the CDR3 is TGTGCCAGCAGCCAAGGAGTAAATAGCGGGGGGTCTAGCTCCTACAATGAGCAGTTCTTC.

This clonotype was counted many times. The rearrangement joins TRBV20-1 to TRBJ1-1; TRBD1 is a possible D gene (6 bases). This CDR3 comprises 13 residues. V dropped 3 bases and J dropped 5 bases, with 13 bases sitting between them. Per the germline V gene, CDR1 is DFQATT and CDR2 is SNEGSKA (reference sequence). CDR3 bases: TGCAGTGCTAGGATAGGGGGAGGTACTGAAGCTTTCTTT. Translation: CSARIGGGTEAFF.

Ten or more counts support this clonotype. J is TRBJ1-2 and V is TRBV7-2; 7 bases fit TRBD1. Germline V gene data show CDR1 as SGHTA and CDR2 as FQGNSA. The V segment lost 5 bases and the J segment 5 bases; nucleotides outside the gene matches: 8. The CDR3 is 14 amino acids. The CDR3 reads CASSPRGTAYGYTF. CDR3 bases: TGTGCCAGCAGCCCGCGAGGGACAGCTTATGGCTACACCTTC.

The table lists this clonotype with many counts. At one boundary the junction diverges from the germline segment, which might be a read error. The rearrangement links TRBV20-1 to TRBJ2-1, with D unclear. This CDR3 comprises 16 residues. Germline V lookup: CDR1 DFQATT, CDR2 SNEGSKA (reference sequence). Here the CDR3 DNA reads TGCAGTGCTAGGGACCCCGTGGGCCACACTTTAGACGAGCAGCTCTTC. This translates into CSARDPVGHTLDEQLF.

This clonotype was recorded many times. The CDR3 is CSANPRQGGSYEQYF. The CDR3 DNA is TGCAGTGCTAACCCTAGACAGGGGGGTTCCTACGAGCAGTACTTC. The chain recombines TRBV20-1 with TRBJ2-7; 9 bases match TRBD1. Germline CDR1 is DFQATT and CDR2 is SNEGSKA (reference sequence). CDR3 size: 15 residues. Losses at the gene ends were 4 bases for V and 1 base for J; bases not matched to a gene: 8.

As for this clonotype: With a much larger clone just one base away, this may be a read error. The rearrangement uses TRBV5-5 and TRBJ2-1; D might be TRBD1 (5 bases). The V gene lost 4 bases and the J gene lost 2 bases, with 16 bases spanning the gap. The germline gives CDR1 SGHKS, CDR2 YYEKEE (reference sequence). This CDR3 is 16 amino acids long. The CDR3 region is CASSPGPDSAYNEQFF. The CDR3 DNA reads as TGTGCCAGCAGCCCCGGACCCGACAGCGCCTACAATGAGCAGTTCTTC.

The rearrangement uses TRBV18 and TRBJ1-3; no reliable D call. The CDR3 runs 16 residues. Germline V CDR1 and CDR2: KGHSH, LQKENI. V shed 6 bases and J shed 0 bases, with 15 bases lying between them. The CDR3 DNA reads TGTGCCAGCTCGCCGCAACTAGACAACTCTGGAAACACCATATATTTT. It specifies CASSPQLDNSGNTIYF. The variable domain in full, with the rest retrieved from reference TRBV18 and TRBJ1-3, is NAGVMQNPRHLVRRRGQEARLRCSPMKGHSHVYWYRQLPEEGLKFMVYLQKENIIDESGMPKERFSAEFPKEGPSILRIQQVVRGDSAAYFCASSPQLDNSGNTIYFGEGSWLTVV.

This clonotype was found a few times. The chain links TRBV7-6 to TRBJ2-2; TRBD1 matches 9 bases. CDR3 length equals 17 residues. The V and J ends lost 3 bases and 5 bases, in that order; junction bases with no gene match: 10. Germline V gives CDR1 SGHVS, CDR2 FNYEAQ. The CDR3 reads CASSFPGTGSGTGELFF. CDR3 nucleotides: TGTGCCAGCAGCTTCCCCGGGACAGGGTCCGGGACCGGGGAGCTGTTTTTT.

At least ten counts were recorded for this clonotype. V is TRBV7-8 and J is TRBJ1-2, with D unclear. The CDR3 sequence is 15 residues long. With 5 bases removed from V and 8 bases from J, the gap between germline ends came to 21 bases. Germline V gives CDR1 SGHVS, CDR2 FQNEAQ. CDR3 in amino acids: CASSGLSRQAGGYTF. The CDR3 bases are TGTGCCAGCAGCGGGCTTAGCCGGCAGGCGGGAGGCTACACCTTC.

This clonotype appeared many times. The V gene is TRBV30, the J gene TRBJ2-1; perhaps TRBD2 as D (5 bases). Trimming took off 8 bases at V and 10 bases at J, with 15 bases between the two ends. The CDR3 is made up of 11 amino acids. Germline values: CDR1 GTSNPN, CDR2 SVGIG (reference sequence). Here the CDR3 DNA reads TGTGCCAGCGACACGTCGGGGGAGCAGTTCTTC. Amino acids: CASDTSGEQFF.

This clonotype has at least ten counts. The chain links TRBV7-2 to TRBJ2-6; D unclear. The CDR3 contains 14 residues. Trimming shortened V by 7 bases and J by 0 bases, and 7 bases separated the two germline ends. The germline V gene encodes CDR1 SGHTA and CDR2 FQGNSA. CDR3 sequence: CASNFLSGANVLTF. Written as DNA, the CDR3 is TGTGCCAGCAACTTCCTCTCTGGGGCCAACGTCCTGACTTTC.

This clonotype was seen a few times. The chain is built from TRBV24-1 and TRBJ2-7, with TRBD1 identical over 7 bases. The CDR3 length is 13 residues. V was clipped by 12 bases and J by 6 bases; unmatched bases: 13. The germline V gene encodes CDR1 KGHDR and CDR2 SFDVKD. The CDR3 is CAATGCFRSEQYF. CDR3 DNA: TGTGCCGCGACAGGGTGTTTTCGATCCGAGCAGTACTTC.

This clonotype turned up a few times. This rearrangement joins TRBV7-7 to TRBJ2-1; D is uncertain. This CDR3 has 17 amino acids. The V gene lost 2 bases and the J gene lost 5 bases, with 19 bases spanning the gap. The V gene's germline CDR1 is SSHAT and CDR2 FNYEAQ (reference sequence). The CDR3 bases are TGTGCCAGCAGCTTATATCCCGGAGCAAGGGTAAACAATGAGCAGTTCTTC. This encodes CASSLYPGARVNNEQFF.

This clonotype was seen repeatedly, ten times or more. V usage is TRBV6-5 and J usage is TRBJ1-5; D is unclear. Trimming took off 7 bases at V and 2 bases at J, with 9 bases between the two ends. This CDR3 contains 13 residues. In germline, CDR1 is MNHEY, CDR2 SVGAGI. CDR3 sequence: CASKGPGNQPQHF. The CDR3 nucleotides are TGTGCCAGCAAAGGACCGGGCAATCAGCCCCAGCATTTT.

This clonotype came up many times. This chain joins TRBV7-2 and TRBJ2-1; 14 bases are a match to TRBD2. V dropped 5 bases and J dropped 6; count of bases not matched to a gene: 6. The CDR3 is 16 amino acids. The germline V gene has CDR1 SGHTA and CDR2 FQGNSA. The CDR3 loop reads CASSGLGTSGSNEQFF. In nucleotides, the CDR3 is TGTGCCAGCAGCGGACTAGGGACTAGCGGGAGCAATGAGCAGTTCTTC. The full variable domain, in which reference TRBV7-2 and TRBJ2-1 provide the parts outside the CDR3, is GAGVSQSPSNKVTEKGKDVELRCDPISGHTALYWYRQSLGQGLEFLIYFQGNSAPDKSGLPSDRFSAERTGGSVSTLTIQRTQQEDSAVYLCASSGLGTSGSNEQFFGPGTRLTVL.